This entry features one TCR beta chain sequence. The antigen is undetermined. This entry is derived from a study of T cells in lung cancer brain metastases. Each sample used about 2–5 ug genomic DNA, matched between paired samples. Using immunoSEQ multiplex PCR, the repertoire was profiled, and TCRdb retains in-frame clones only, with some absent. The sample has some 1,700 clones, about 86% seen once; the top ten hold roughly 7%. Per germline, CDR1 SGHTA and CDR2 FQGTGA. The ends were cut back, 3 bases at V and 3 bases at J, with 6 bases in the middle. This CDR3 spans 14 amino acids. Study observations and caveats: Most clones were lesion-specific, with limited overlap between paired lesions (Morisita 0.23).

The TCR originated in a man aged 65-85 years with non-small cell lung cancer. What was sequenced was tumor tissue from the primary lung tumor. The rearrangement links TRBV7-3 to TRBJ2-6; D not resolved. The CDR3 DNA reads TGTGCCAGCAGCTTCTCCGGTGGGGCCAACGTCCTGACTTTC. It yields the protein CASSFSGGANVLTF.